Below are 29 T cell receptor beta chains sequenced from a single sample in a study of shared clonotypes between healthy human individuals. TCRdb's table, derived via immunoSEQ multiplex PCR, lists solely in-frame clones and lacks some. Counted here are over a million clones, more than 95% occurring once; the ten biggest clones make up roughly 1.1%. Sequenced material: naive CD4+ T cells sorted from blood. The subset here: CD45RA+ positively selected. The receptors come from a man between 25 and 39 years old in good health.

The genes are TRBV19 and TRBJ2-1; the match to TRBD2 covers 11 bases. V was pared by 3 bases and J by 0 bases, with 7 bases of the junction left unmatched. Germline CDR1 LNHDA, CDR2 SQIVND (reference sequence). The CDR3 runs 18 residues. CDR3 nucleotides: TGTGCCAGTAGTATTCTGACTAGCGGGATTGGCTCCTACAATGAGCAGTTCTTC. This codes for CASSILTSGIGSYNEQFF.

The chain joins TRBV29-1 to TRBJ1-1; weak D call: TRBD1 (6 bases). The length of the CDR3 is 16 residues. The V gene's germline CDR1 is SQVTM and CDR2 ANQGSEA. The V gene lost 5 bases and the J gene lost 0 bases, with 19 bases spanning the gap. The CDR3 DNA reads as TGCAGCGTTCTTCCGACAGGCTTACTCATGAACACTGAAGCTTTCTTT. It translates to CSVLPTGLLMNTEAFF.

This clone was observed once. V usage is TRBV7-2 and J usage is TRBJ2-1; perhaps TRBD1 as D (5 bases). This CDR3 has 13 amino acids. Looked up from germline, CDR1 is SGHTA and CDR2 is FQGNSA. The V and J ends lost 1 base and 15 bases respectively, with 16 bases between them. CDR3: CASSLDRTRSLFF. The CDR3 region has the DNA TGTGCCAGCAGCTTAGATAGGACACGGAGTCTGTTCTTC.

This chain uses TRBV7-9 with TRBJ2-1, with D uncertain. Trimming cost V 1 base and J 6 bases, with 10 bases left between them. The CDR3 runs 14 residues. CDR1 and CDR2 (germline): SEHNR, FQNEAQ (reference sequence). The DNA of the CDR3 is TGTGCCAGCAGCTTAGACCCACGATCCAATGAGCAGTTCTTC. This sequence encodes CASSLDPRSNEQFF.

V is TRBV20-1 and J is TRBJ2-5, with unresolved D. The CDR3 spans 10 residues. The germline V gene encodes CDR1 DFQATT and CDR2 SNEGSKA (reference sequence). V was cut by 7 bases and J by 1 base, with 4 bases left in between. The CDR3 protein is CSGRQETQYF. The CDR3 region has the DNA TGCAGTGGGCGCCAAGAGACCCAGTACTTC.

This clone showed up just once. The chain carries TRBV5-4 and TRBJ2-1, with TRBD1 matching over 9 bases. Germline trimming cut 4 bases from V and 12 bases from J; bases unmatched to any gene: 5. This CDR3 region has 12 residues. CDR1 SGHNT and CDR2 YYREEE come from the germline V gene (reference sequence). Here the CDR3 reads CASSVDRGGQFF. The CDR3 bases are TGTGCCAGCAGCGTGGACAGGGGAGGGCAGTTCTTC.

Note on this clone: A read error may produce the germline difference seen at one junction end. CDR3 sequence (DNA): TGTGCTAGCAGAAGGGACTATGAGGGCGAGCAGTACTTC. This encodes CASRRDYEGEQYF. The V gene is TRBV7-7, the J gene TRBJ2-7; 7 positions agree with TRBD2. CDR1 is SSHAT and CDR2 is FNYEAQ in the germline V gene (reference sequence). The CDR3 extends over 13 amino acids.

The chain employs TRBV9 and TRBJ2-1, with D possibly being TRBD2 (5 bases). The CDR3 runs to 16 residues. CDR1 SGDLS and CDR2 YYNGEE come from the germline V gene. Trimming took off 4 bases at V and 9 bases at J, with 23 bases between the two ends. CDR3 amino acids: CASSPRGPLTSTEQFF. The CDR3 coding sequence is TGTGCCAGCAGCCCGAGAGGGCCCCTTACCTCCACTGAGCAGTTCTTC.

CDR3 bases: TGTGCCACCAGCAGAGATCTCGTAGGATACGAGCAGTACTTC. As protein: CATSRDLVGYEQYF. The chain has TRBV15 and TRBJ2-7; D not resolved. The CDR3 has 14 amino acids. Germline CDR1 and CDR2: LNHNV and YYDKDF (reference sequence). Trimming pared 0 bases from V and 4 bases from J, leaving 10 bases between.

J is TRBJ2-1 and V is TRBV4-1; D perhaps matches TRBD1 (5 bases). The V end was cut by 5 bases, the J end by 5 bases, with 13 bases between. This CDR3 region has 14 residues. Germline V gene lookup returns CDR1 MGHRA and CDR2 YSYEKL. Here the CDR3 DNA reads TGCGCCAGCAGCGGAGACAGTTCCAACAATGAGCAGTTCTTC. The encoded protein is CASSGDSSNNEQFF.

The rearrangement uses TRBV6-1 and TRBJ2-5; 10 bases fit TRBD1. This CDR3 spans 14 amino acids. J was trimmed by 1 base and V by 10 bases; bases with no gene match: 6. Germline V lookup: CDR1 MNHNS, CDR2 SASEGT. The CDR3: CATDRGQPQETQYF. The CDR3 DNA follows: TGTGCCACAGACAGGGGGCAACCCCAAGAGACCCAGTACTTC.

The chain recombines TRBV27 with TRBJ2-7; 7 nucleotides align to TRBD2. With V trimmed by 6 bases and J by 3 bases, 5 bases remained unmatched. CDR1 and CDR2 from the germline V gene are MNHEY and SMNVEV (reference sequence). The CDR3 spans 13 residues. The CDR3: CASRSSGNYEQYF. The CDR3, as DNA: TGTGCCAGCAGGTCTAGCGGAAACTACGAGCAGTACTTC.

The chain joins TRBV6-1 to TRBJ1-5; 7 positions agree with TRBD1. Germline V CDR1 and CDR2: MNHNS, SASEGT. J gave up 2 bases and V 5 bases, and 6 bases lay outside the gene matches. The CDR3 runs to 15 residues. In DNA, the CDR3 is TGTGCCAGCAGTCATGACAGGGCGGGCAATCAGCCCCAGCATTTT. This encodes CASSHDRAGNQPQHF.

The chain combines TRBV4-1 with TRBJ2-5; perhaps TRBD2 as D (6 bases). The CDR3 sequence is 16 residues long. Trimming left V 4 bases short and J 1 base short, with 16 bases between. From germline, CDR1 is MGHRA and CDR2 YSYEKL. This CDR3 is CASSLRGRGGQETQYF. The CDR3 nucleotides read TGCGCCAGCAGCCTCCGGGGTAGGGGAGGCCAAGAGACCCAGTACTTC.

The rearrangement uses TRBV11-2 and TRBJ2-7; 8 bases agree with TRBD1. Germline values: CDR1 SGHAT, CDR2 FQNNGV. The CDR3 runs to 19 residues. Trimming removed 4 bases from V and 7 bases from J; junction bases left unmatched: 24. In nucleotides, the CDR3 is TGTGCCAGCAGCTCCTACTCCCATCCGACAGGGGCCTCCGGTGTGGAGCAGTACTTC. This gives the protein CASSSYSHPTGASGVEQYF.

The DNA of the CDR3 is TGTGCCAGCAGTCGCGGACTAGCGGGAGGTTGGGATGAGCAGTTCTTC. It is translated as CASSRGLAGGWDEQFF. The genes are TRBV7-3 and TRBJ2-1; TRBD2 matches 14 bases. This CDR3 has 16 amino acids. The V gene end was trimmed by 6 bases and the J gene end by 8 bases; junction bases not matched to a gene: 9. CDR1 SGHTA and CDR2 FQGTGA come from the germline V gene.

The rearrangement joins TRBV28 to TRBJ1-2; TRBD1 aligns across 7 bases. V was clipped by 4 bases and J by 4 bases; unmatched bases: 6. The CDR3 is made up of 14 amino acids. Germline assignment: CDR1 MDHEN and CDR2 SYDVKM. The CDR3 DNA is TGTGCCAGCAGTTCACACAGGGGTATCTATGGCTACACCTTC. Its translation is CASSSHRGIYGYTF.

The J gene is TRBJ2-3, the V gene TRBV30, with 10 nucleotides matching TRBD2. From germline, CDR1 is GTSNPN and CDR2 SVGIG (reference sequence). V lost 4 bases to trimming and J lost 5 bases; unmatched junction nucleotides: 9. The CDR3 consists of 15 residues. CDR3 nucleotide sequence: TGTGCCTGGATTCGGAGCGGGAGGGCCGGAGATACGCAGTATTTT. This translates into CAWIRSGRAGDTQYF. Together with reference TRBV30 and TRBJ2-3, the CDR3 gives the full variable domain: SQTIHQWPATLVQPVGSPLSLECTVEGTSNPNLYWYRQAAGRGLQLLFYSVGIGQISSEVPQNLSASRPQDRQFILSSKKLLLSDSGFYLCAWIRSGRAGDTQYFGPGTRLTVL.

The chain uses TRBV7-2 and TRBJ2-7; the match to TRBD2 covers 8 bases. CDR3 length equals 16 residues. After removal of 5 bases from V and 4 bases from J, the junction contained 13 bases not matched to a gene. Per germline, CDR1 SGHTA and CDR2 FQGNSA. The CDR3 is CASSLREVGLGYEQYF. CDR3 nucleotides: TGTGCCAGCAGCCTACGGGAGGTGGGACTAGGATACGAGCAGTACTTC.

This clone was detected once. This sequence joins TRBV7-2 and TRBJ2-3; D might be TRBD1 or TRBD2, each matching 5 bases. This CDR3 is 17 amino acids long. Trimming shortened V by 5 bases and J by 2 bases, and 20 bases separated the two germline ends. CDR1 is SGHTA and CDR2 is FQGNSA in the germline V gene. The CDR3 bases are TGTGCCAGCAGCCCTGGTGAATTTGGGACCATCACAGATACGCAGTATTTT. Translating gives CASSPGEFGTITDTQYF.

V usage is TRBV28 and J usage is TRBJ1-2, with 8 bases that match TRBD1. J lost 2 bases, V lost 3 bases, and 8 bases had no gene match. Germline loops: CDR1 MDHEN, CDR2 SYDVKM. The CDR3 consists of 16 residues. The CDR3 DNA is TGTGCCAGCAGTTTGGGACAGGTCGTCTTAAACTATGGCTACACCTTC. It codes for CASSLGQVVLNYGYTF.

This clone appeared a single time. The rearrangement joins TRBV27 to TRBJ2-1, with 10 bases lining up with TRBD2. Germline CDR1 MNHEY, CDR2 SMNVEV (reference sequence). The CDR3 covers 16 residues. Trimming at V came to 5 bases and at J to 4 bases, leaving 8 bases not matched to a gene. CDR3 region: CASSQLGLAEYNEQFF. For the CDR3, the DNA is TGTGCCAGCAGTCAACTAGGACTAGCGGAGTACAATGAGCAGTTCTTC.

The chain carries TRBV5-1 and TRBJ2-5, with 8 bases fitting TRBD2. The trim removed 4 bases at V and 5 bases at J, leaving 4 bases unmatched. The CDR3 loop spans 13 amino acids. The V gene's germline CDR1 is SGHRS and CDR2 YFSETQ. The CDR3 spells CASSGTSWETQYF. Here the CDR3 DNA reads TGCGCCAGCAGCGGGACTAGTTGGGAGACCCAGTACTTC.

The gene calls are TRBV6-1 and TRBJ2-1; TRBD1 might be the D (6 bases). The V end lost 5 bases, the J end lost 14 bases, and 19 bases lay between the germline ends. CDR1 is MNHNS and CDR2 is SASEGT in the germline V gene. The CDR3 has 13 amino acids. The CDR3, as DNA: TGTGCCAGCAGTTCCCACCGGGACAAAGATAAGTTCTTC. Amino acid sequence: CASSSHRDKDKFF.

This chain uses TRBV14 with TRBJ2-1; a possible D gene is TRBD2 (5 bases). The CDR3 is made up of 16 amino acids. Trimming shortened V by 4 bases and J by 1 base, and 14 bases separated the two germline ends. CDR1 is SGHDN, CDR2 FVKESK, per germline. CDR3 bases: TGTGCCAGCAGCCCCCGGACTGCTAAATCCTACAATGAGCAGTTCTTC. It specifies CASSPRTAKSYNEQFF.

The chain recombines TRBV30 with TRBJ2-7; 8 nucleotides line up with TRBD2. Per germline, CDR1 GTSNPN and CDR2 SVGIG (reference sequence). The J segment lost 5 bases and the V segment lost 8 bases, leaving 2 bases of the junction unmatched. There are 10 residues in the CDR3. The CDR3 DNA is TGTGCCGGCGGGGGGAACGAGCAGTACTTC. It yields the protein CAGGGNEQYF.

The chain links TRBV27 to TRBJ2-3; the D gene is possibly TRBD2 (5 bases). The V end was cut by 6 bases, the J end by 3 bases, with 16 bases between. This CDR3 region has 15 residues. CDR1 MNHEY and CDR2 SMNVEV come from the germline V gene (reference sequence). For the CDR3, the DNA is TGTGCCAGCAGCCAGCGGAACCCAGCAACAGATACGCAGTATTTT. Its translation: CASSQRNPATDTQYF.

The chain has TRBV7-6 and TRBJ2-2; D remains unclear. Germline CDR1 and CDR2: SGHVS and FNYEAQ. This CDR3 has 16 residues. V lost 2 bases, J lost 3 bases, and 13 bases lay in between. The CDR3 protein is CASSLKEPSYTGELFF. As DNA, the CDR3 is TGTGCCAGCAGCTTAAAGGAGCCTTCTTACACCGGGGAGCTGTTTTTT.

Worth noting for this clone: At one boundary the junction diverges from the germline segment, which might be a read error. This same CDR3 is encoded by further DNA sequences in the sample. The chain employs TRBV5-1 and TRBJ2-4; 8 bases align to TRBD1. The CDR3 consists of 15 residues. Per the germline V gene, CDR1 is SGHRS and CDR2 is YFSETQ. CDR3 nucleotides: TGCGCTAGCAGCTTGGTGGCAGGGGGCGAAAACATTCAGTACTTC. This codes for CASSLVAGGENIQYF.